These 3 T cell receptor beta chains were sequenced from one sample in a study of CD8 T cells in Susac syndrome. Reverse transcription of roughly 0.5 to 1 ug RNA was carried out with random hexamers. Using its own MiXCR run on the immunoSEQ multiplex PCR reads, TCRdb lists one record per CDR3 protein. The sample yields about 100,000 distinct CDR3 sequences, 95% seen once. Specimen: CD8+ T cells from PBMCs. The receptors were gathered from a human donor with Susac syndrome.

The J gene is TRBJ2-5, the V gene TRBV23-1; the match to TRBD1 covers 11 bases. TRBV23-1 is marked as an open reading frame, function uncertain. The V segment lost 2 bases and the J segment 1 base; nucleotides outside the gene matches: 3. The CDR3 runs to 16 residues. DNA of the CDR3: TGCGCCAGCAGTCAACAAGGGACAGGGGGCCAAGAGACCCAGTACTTC. It specifies CASSQQGTGGQETQYF.

This chain links TRBV25-1 with TRBJ1-1; 9 nucleotides match TRBD1. The CDR3 sequence is 15 residues long. V shed 5 bases and J 1 base; nucleotides not matched to a gene: 5. CDR1 and CDR2 from the germline V gene are MGHDK and SYGVNS. Written as DNA, the CDR3 is TGTGCCAGCAGTATCACGGGACAGGGGAACACTGAAGCTTTCTTT. Protein: CASSITGQGNTEAFF.

V is TRBV3-1 and J is TRBJ2-5, with 11 bases identical to TRBD2. The CDR3 consists of 14 residues. V shed 8 bases and J 3 bases; nucleotides not matched to a gene: 5. Germline V gives CDR1 LGHDT, CDR2 YNNKEL (reference sequence). The CDR3 here is CASSAGLAEETQYF. The CDR3 DNA is TGTGCCAGCTCCGCGGGACTAGCGGAAGAGACCCAGTACTTC.